The clone carrying this T cell receptor (beta chain) was seen only once. Antigen specificity is unknown. The CDR3 is 15 amino acids. The germline CDR1 and CDR2 sequences are SGHAT and FQNNGV. Trimming took 0 bases from V and 0 from J, leaving 9 bases between them. The sample comes from a study of cytotoxic CD8 clonotypes in ibrutinib-treated CLL. About the research overall: Response samples were drawn at a median of approximately 11 months of treatment, range 6 to 36. The study, taken as a whole, reports: Higher circulating CD8+ T-cell counts strongly accompanied higher baseline clonality, above age-matched healthy donors. Clonality was elevated at ibrutinib response and had returned toward baseline at progression.

TCRdb's copy holds only in-frame clones and misses some; the assay was immunoSEQ multiplex PCR. The data contain some 200,000 clones, just over 70% of them seen just once; the ten biggest clones take up approximately 6.3%. J is TRBJ2-7 and V is TRBV11-2; unclear D gene. Sequencing used PBMCs, obtained after 12 months of ibrutinib treatment. The TCR was taken from a human donor with chronic lymphocytic leukemia. CDR3 DNA sequence: TGTGCCAGCAGCTTAGATCAAGCAGGCTCCTACGAGCAGTACTTC. Protein product: CASSLDQAGSYEQYF.